This T cell receptor beta chain was profiled in a study of blood T cell repertoires in COVID-19. Study-wide context: T cells, B-cell-depleted T cells, or PBMCs provided the cDNA or gDNA that served as material.

TCRdb's table, derived via immunoSEQ multiplex PCR, lists solely in-frame clones and lacks some. Counted here are hundreds of thousands of clones, over 85% occurring once; the ten biggest clones make up roughly 2.6%. V dropped 4 bases and J dropped 3; count of bases not matched to a gene: 9. CDR3 size: 17 residues. Germline CDR1 is SGDLS and CDR2 is YYNGEE. Membership in each cohort depended on participant-reported clinical history. This chain links TRBV9 with TRBJ2-6; 8 bases are a match to TRBD1. This TCR was sampled from a man between 60 and 75 years old who had recovered from COVID-19. The specimen sequenced was PBMCs or T cells enriched from blood (not recorded which). The CDR3 nucleotides are TGTGCCAGCAGCCTTCGGACAGGGTATCGTGGGGCCAACGTCCTGACTTTC. Amino acid sequence: CASSLRTGYRGANVLTF.